These 12 T cell receptor beta chains share one sample of origin, sequenced in a study of blood T cell repertoires in COVID-19. Only in-frame clones appear in the TCRdb table, and some are missing; sequencing was by immunoSEQ multiplex PCR. The sample consists of more than 250,000 clones, around 88% of them appearing once. Sequences were obtained from peripheral blood. The receptor source for this set is a woman in her forties or fifties with acute or convalescent COVID-19.

V and J are TRBV4-3 and TRBJ1-5; D unclear. CDR1 LGHNA and CDR2 YSLEER come from the germline V gene. The V gene lost 2 bases and the J gene lost 0 bases, with 8 bases spanning the gap. This CDR3 has 15 residues. This CDR3 reads CASSQTAYSNQPQHF. DNA for the CDR3: TGCGCCAGCAGCCAAACAGCTTATAGCAATCAGCCCCAGCATTTT.

This clone was seen only once. This chain uses TRBV28 with TRBJ2-7, with a weak D call TRBD1 (6 bases). V shed 2 bases and J shed 0 bases, with 11 bases lying between them. Germline lookup yields CDR1 MDHEN and CDR2 SYDVKM. CDR3 length equals 15 residues. CDR3 in DNA: TGTGCCAGCAGTTTAGGGGGCCCCCGCTCCTACGAGCAGTACTTC. The encoded protein is CASSLGGPRSYEQYF. The full variable domain, in which reference TRBV28 and TRBJ2-7 provide the parts outside the CDR3, is DVKVTQSSRYLVKRTGEKVFLECVQDMDHENMFWYRQDPGLGLRLIYFSYDVKMKEKGDIPEGYSVSREKKERFSLILESASTNQTSMYLCASSLGGPRSYEQYFGPGTRLTVT.

This clone has only a few counts. The rearrangement joins TRBV6-2 or TRBV6-3 to TRBJ2-7; the D gene is possibly TRBD1 (6 bases). This CDR3 contains 14 residues. Germline V CDR1 and CDR2: MNHEY, SVGEGT. V was clipped by 3 bases and J by 0 bases, with 9 bases between them. CDR3: CASSYGGGSYEQYF. In DNA form, the CDR3 reads TGTGCCAGCAGTTATGGGGGCGGCTCCTACGAGCAGTACTTC.

A single count supports this clone. The chain joins TRBV3-1 (or the pseudogene TRBV3-2) to TRBJ2-7; D is possibly TRBD2 (7 bases). Trimming cost V 6 bases and J 6 bases, with 33 bases left between them. The germline CDR1 and CDR2 sequences are LGHDT and YNNKEL (reference sequence). This CDR3 contains 19 residues. CDR3: CASSPGKGDSSGPFSEQYF. The CDR3 DNA sequence: TGTGCCAGCAGTCCCGGGAAGGGGGACTCTAGCGGTCCTTTTTCCGAGCAGTACTTC.

The chain links TRBV27 to TRBJ2-2; D remains unclear. The CDR3 is made up of 14 amino acids. The germline gives CDR1 MNHEY, CDR2 SMNVEV (reference sequence). V lost 3 bases to trimming and J lost 3 bases, with 8 bases between them. CDR3 in DNA: TGTGCCAGCAGTTTGGAGTTGGACACCGGGGAGCTGTTTTTT. Its translation is CASSLELDTGELFF.

The chain employs TRBV7-9 and TRBJ2-1, with 9 bases aligning to TRBD1. The CDR3 runs to 15 residues. J lost 9 bases, V lost 5 bases, and 11 bases had no gene match. CDR1 and CDR2 (germline): SEHNR, FQNEAQ (reference sequence). For the CDR3, the DNA is TGTGCCAGCAGCCGGGGACAGGGCAATCCTCCTGAGCAGTTCTTC. Its protein product is CASSRGQGNPPEQFF.

J is TRBJ2-7 and V is TRBV2; 8 bases align to TRBD2. Germline-derived CDR1 and CDR2 are SNHLY and FYNNEI. V was clipped by 5 bases and J by 0 bases; unmatched bases: 3. The CDR3 runs 14 residues. The CDR3 DNA reads as TGTGCCAGCAGTACTAGCGGTTCCTCCTACGAGCAGTACTTC. The encoded protein is CASSTSGSSYEQYF.

This clone was observed once. The chain has TRBV27 and TRBJ1-2; no reliable D call. Between the trimmed V and J ends, which lost 0 bases and 5 bases, there was a span of 16 bases. The CDR3 contains 16 residues. The germline V gene encodes CDR1 MNHEY and CDR2 SMNVEV (reference sequence). The CDR3 region has the DNA TGTGCCAGCAGTTTATCGAGGACTCTTGTTTTGTATGGCTACACCTTC. The encoded protein is CASSLSRTLVLYGYTF.

This chain links TRBV6-2 or TRBV6-3 with TRBJ1-1; 7 nucleotides agree with TRBD1. Germline V gene data show CDR1 as MNHEY and CDR2 as SVGEGT. V trimming: 4 bases; J trimming: 3 bases; junction bases outside the gene matches: 5. The CDR3 is made up of 14 amino acids. For the CDR3, the DNA is TGTGCCAGCAGTTTGTGGGGACAGTACACTGAAGCTTTCTTT. It encodes CASSLWGQYTEAFF.

The chain employs TRBV27 and TRBJ1-5; TRBD1 might be the D (6 bases). Germline CDR1 reads MNHEY; CDR2 reads SMNVEV (reference sequence). The CDR3 consists of 15 residues. With 5 bases removed from V and 7 bases from J, the gap between germline ends came to 18 bases. The CDR3 DNA is TGTGCCAGCAGTAAAAGGCTAGGGGGGGGACAGCCCCAGCATTTT. Its translation is CASSKRLGGGQPQHF.

The V and J genes are TRBV7-2 and TRBJ1-2, with D perhaps TRBD1 (5 bases). The CDR3 is 14 residues long. Per the germline V gene, CDR1 is SGHTA and CDR2 is FQGNSA. Trimming shortened V by 5 bases and J by 3 bases, and 13 bases separated the two germline ends. CDR3 bases: TGTGCCAGCAGCCCGGGGGGGGTTCACTATGGCTACACCTTC. Amino acids: CASSPGGVHYGYTF.

The chain uses TRBV25-1 and TRBJ1-1; D not resolved. Germline CDR1 MGHDK, CDR2 SYGVNS. V lost 2 bases, J lost 3 bases, and 4 bases lay in between. CDR3 length: 12 amino acids. The CDR3 sequence: CASSETYTEAFF. The CDR3 DNA reads as TGTGCCAGCAGTGAAACTTACACTGAAGCTTTCTTT. The full variable domain, in which reference TRBV25-1 and TRBJ1-1 provide the parts outside the CDR3, is EADIYQTPRYLVIGTGKKITLECSQTMGHDKMYWYQQDPGMELHLIHYSYGVNSTEKGDLSSESTVSRIRTEHFPLTLESARPSHTSQYLCASSETYTEAFFGQGTRLTVV.